This entry lists 17 T cell receptor beta chains sequenced from one sample in a study of blood T cell repertoires in COVID-19. Repertoires were generated with immunoSEQ multiplex PCR, while TCRdb's copy carries only in-frame clones and drops some. The sample carries over 50,000 clones, 65% to 90% recorded once. Material for sequencing was peripheral blood. These receptor sequences come from a human donor in a cohort sampled during active COVID-19.

The gene calls are TRBV5-1 and TRBJ2-7; TRBD1 aligns across 9 bases. V was clipped by 4 bases and J by 4 bases; unmatched bases: 6. The CDR3 has 14 residues. Germline V gives CDR1 SGHRS, CDR2 YFSETQ. DNA of the CDR3: TGCGCCAGCAGCACAGGGGGCAAATGGTACGAGCAGTACTTC. It specifies CASSTGGKWYEQYF.

This chain joins TRBV14 and TRBJ2-1; possible D gene TRBD1, 5 bases. V lost 1 base and J 7 bases, leaving 11 bases between the germline ends. The CDR3 loop spans 14 amino acids. CDR1 SGHDN and CDR2 FVKESK come from the germline V gene. The CDR3 coding sequence is TGTGCCAGCAGCCAAGTGCCAGGGAAAAATGAGCAGTTCTTC. It translates to CASSQVPGKNEQFF.

The chain's CDR3 is CASSFSSGSSDTQYF. The CDR3 nucleotides read TGTGCCAGCAGCTTTTCTAGCGGGAGTTCAGATACGCAGTATTTT. This rearrangement joins TRBV7-7 to TRBJ2-3; 10 bases match TRBD2. This CDR3 has 15 residues. The trim removed 3 bases at V and 4 bases at J, leaving 4 bases unmatched. Germline V gene data show CDR1 as SSHAT and CDR2 as FNYEAQ (reference sequence).

The gene calls are TRBV28 and TRBJ1-4; weak D call: TRBD1 (5 bases). The CDR3 length is 16 residues. Trimming took off 4 bases at V and 2 bases at J, with 14 bases between the two ends. Germline V gives CDR1 MDHEN, CDR2 SYDVKM. CDR3 bases: TGTGCCAGCAGTTCCGGCGGGGCGCTGACTAATGAAAAACTGTTTTTT. As protein: CASSSGGALTNEKLFF. Complete variable domain (other parts from reference TRBV28 and TRBJ1-4): DVKVTQSSRYLVKRTGEKVFLECVQDMDHENMFWYRQDPGLGLRLIYFSYDVKMKEKGDIPEGYSVSREKKERFSLILESASTNQTSMYLCASSSGGALTNEKLFFGSGTQLSVL.

V usage is TRBV5-4 and J usage is TRBJ1-2; D is unresolved. V was shortened by 0 bases and J by 3 bases, with 12 bases between the two germline ends. CDR1 is SGHNT, CDR2 YYREEE, per germline (reference sequence). The CDR3 consists of 15 residues. CDR3 bases: TGTGCCAGCAGCTTGGTCGAGCTACCTTACTATGGCTACACCTTC. Protein product: CASSLVELPYYGYTF.

The genes are TRBV19 and TRBJ2-3; D uncertain. This CDR3 has 16 amino acids. Deletions cut 3 bases from V and 3 bases from J, with 16 bases between. Looked up from germline, CDR1 is LNHDA and CDR2 is SQIVND (reference sequence). CDR3 sequence (DNA): TGTGCCAGTAGTATCCGCCGACAATTCGGAACAGATACGCAGTATTTT. Encoded protein: CASSIRRQFGTDTQYF.

The rearrangement joins TRBV5-4 to TRBJ1-4; 11 bases line up with TRBD1. The V gene's germline CDR1 is SGHNT and CDR2 YYREEE (reference sequence). V dropped 4 bases and J dropped 7; count of bases not matched to a gene: 6. The CDR3 sequence is 15 residues long. In DNA, the CDR3 is TGTGCCAGCAGCAAGGGACAGGGGGTCGGTGAAAAACTGTTTTTT. This encodes CASSKGQGVGEKLFF.

The V and J genes are TRBV5-1 and TRBJ2-3; D gene unclear. CDR1 SGHRS and CDR2 YFSETQ come from the germline V gene. The CDR3 consists of 15 residues. The V end was cut by 0 bases, the J end by 2 bases, with 10 bases between. CDR3 sequence: CASSLVFSSTDTQYF. CDR3 bases: TGCGCCAGCAGCTTGGTTTTTAGCTCCACAGATACGCAGTATTTT.

The chain joins TRBV6-5 to TRBJ2-5; 9 positions match TRBD2. The CDR3 consists of 15 residues. In germline, CDR1 is MNHEY, CDR2 SVGAGI. V shed 7 bases and J 4 bases; nucleotides not matched to a gene: 10. The CDR3 here is CASTEGAGGLETQYF. CDR3 coding DNA: TGTGCCAGCACCGAAGGAGCGGGGGGCTTAGAGACCCAGTACTTC.

This clone was observed once. The CDR3 DNA reads TGTGCCATCAGTGGGACAGGGTTAGCCAAAAACATTCAGTACTTC. This translates into CAISGTGLAKNIQYF. V gene TRBV10-3 combines with J gene TRBJ2-4; TRBD1 agrees at 8 bases. In germline, CDR1 is ENHRY, CDR2 SYGVKD. CDR3 length: 15 amino acids. The V gene end was trimmed by 4 bases and the J gene end by 0 bases; junction bases not matched to a gene: 2.

The CDR3 is CASSTGTGVYEQYF. DNA for the CDR3: TGTGCCAGTTCGACCGGGACAGGGGTATACGAGCAGTACTTC. The rearrangement links TRBV6-5 to TRBJ2-7; 10 bases map to TRBD1. V was clipped by 9 bases and J by 4 bases; unmatched bases: 9. Looked up from germline, CDR1 is MNHEY and CDR2 is SVGAGI. This CDR3 has 14 residues.

This chain links TRBV19 with TRBJ1-5, with D unclear. The CDR3 extends over 14 amino acids. Trimming pared 4 bases from V and 3 bases from J, leaving 10 bases between. Germline CDR1 LNHDA, CDR2 SQIVND (reference sequence). CDR3 DNA: TGTGCCAGTAGTACAAACAGAATCAATCAGCCCCAGCATTTT. Encoded protein: CASSTNRINQPQHF.

This rearrangement joins TRBV6-6 to TRBJ1-3; tentatively, D is TRBD1 (5 bases). Looked up from germline, CDR1 is MNHNY and CDR2 is SVGAGI (reference sequence). The CDR3 runs 14 residues. Trimming took 8 bases from V and 1 from J, leaving 12 bases between them. Here the CDR3 reads CASRTGFSGNTIYF. The CDR3 nucleotides read TGTGCCAGCCGAACAGGATTTTCTGGAAACACCATATATTTT.

The rearrangement links TRBV18 to TRBJ2-3; possibly TRBD2 for D (5 bases). From germline, CDR1 is KGHSH and CDR2 LQKENI. V gave up 3 bases and J gave up 6 bases, with 7 bases separating them. This CDR3 has 12 amino acids. This CDR3 is CASSPWEDTQYF. In DNA, the CDR3 is TGTGCCAGCTCACCGTGGGAGGATACGCAGTATTTT.

The chain uses TRBV29-1 and TRBJ1-1; D is ambiguous. V was trimmed by 4 bases and J by 1 base, leaving 10 bases between them. Germline lookup yields CDR1 SQVTM and CDR2 ANQGSEA. CDR3 length equals 13 residues. For the CDR3, the DNA is TGCAGCGTTGGACTACAAGGGAACACTGAAGCTTTCTTT. Translated, it gives CSVGLQGNTEAFF.

The gene calls are TRBV15 and TRBJ1-2, with D unresolved. CDR1 and CDR2 (germline): LNHNV, YYDKDF (reference sequence). The CDR3 has 15 amino acids. V lost 5 bases and J 6 bases, leaving 19 bases between the germline ends. Written as DNA, the CDR3 is TGTGCCACCAGCGGGCCCCCGGCAGAAGGAAATGGCTACACCTTC. Translated: CATSGPPAEGNGYTF.

The chain carries TRBV5-1 and TRBJ2-7; D unresolved. The V end was cut by 2 bases, the J end by 7 bases, with 10 bases between. The CDR3 length is 12 residues. Germline CDR1 reads SGHRS; CDR2 reads YFSETQ. The CDR3 reads CASSFDKAEQYF. The CDR3 nucleotides read TGCGCCAGCAGCTTTGATAAAGCAGAGCAGTACTTC.